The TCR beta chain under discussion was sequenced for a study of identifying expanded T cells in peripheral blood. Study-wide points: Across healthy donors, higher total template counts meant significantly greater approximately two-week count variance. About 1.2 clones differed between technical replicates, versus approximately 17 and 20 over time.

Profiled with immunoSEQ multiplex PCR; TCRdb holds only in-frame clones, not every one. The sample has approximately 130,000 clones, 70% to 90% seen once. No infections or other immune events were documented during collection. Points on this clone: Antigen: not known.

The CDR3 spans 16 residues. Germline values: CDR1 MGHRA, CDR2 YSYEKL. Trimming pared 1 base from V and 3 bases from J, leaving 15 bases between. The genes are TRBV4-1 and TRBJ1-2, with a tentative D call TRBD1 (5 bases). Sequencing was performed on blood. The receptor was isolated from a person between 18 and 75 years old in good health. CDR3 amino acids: CASSQAVQGIDYGYTF. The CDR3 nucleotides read TGCGCCAGCAGCCAAGCTGTGCAGGGCATAGACTATGGCTACACCTTC.